The 12 T cell receptor beta chains listed next were all sequenced from one sample in a study of cytomegalovirus exposure and HLA in healthy donors. This table comes from immunoSEQ multiplex PCR, and its TCRdb copy is limited to in-frame clones, with some not included. The sample carries about 75,000 clones, just under 85% recorded once. Input material: PBMCs. These receptors were collected from a man in his thirties or forties in good health and CMV-seronegative.

J is TRBJ2-7 and V is TRBV5-1, with 9 bases that match TRBD2. Trimming removed 3 bases from V and 5 bases from J; junction bases left unmatched: 0. The CDR3 has 12 amino acids. Germline CDR1 reads SGHRS; CDR2 reads YFSETQ. The CDR3 DNA sequence: TGCGCCAGCAGCTGGACTAGCGACGAGCAGTACTTC. This encodes CASSWTSDEQYF.

The gene calls are TRBV2 and TRBJ1-4; maybe TRBD1 (5 bases). CDR3 length equals 15 residues. Germline CDR1 and CDR2: SNHLY and FYNNEI. Trimming shortened V by 6 bases and J by 5 bases, and 16 bases separated the two germline ends. The CDR3 DNA is TGTGCCAGCAGAGCCGGACGGACACGGAATGAAAAACTGTTTTTT. Translated: CASRAGRTRNEKLFF.

V and J are TRBV6-6 and TRBJ1-5; 8 bases align to TRBD1. The CDR3 runs to 15 residues. V shed 6 bases, J shed 3 bases, and the junction held 7 bases outside the gene matches. The germline gives CDR1 MNHNY, CDR2 SVGAGI (reference sequence). CDR3 nucleotide sequence: TGTGCCAGCAGGTATCAGGGGGCCCTCAATCAGCCCCAGCATTTT. Protein sequence: CASRYQGALNQPQHF.

This clone was seen a handful of times. This sequence joins TRBV4-1 and TRBJ2-3, with 11 bases identical to TRBD1. This CDR3 has 17 residues. The germline V gene has CDR1 MGHRA and CDR2 YSYEKL. Trimming removed 5 bases from V and 3 bases from J; junction bases left unmatched: 10. The chain's CDR3 is CASSLRAGQGGTDTQYF. In nucleotides, the CDR3 is TGCGCCAGCAGCTTACGTGCGGGACAGGGGGGAACAGATACGCAGTATTTT.

This clone has just one count. The chain employs TRBV18 and TRBJ2-2; 8 bases agree with TRBD1. V lost 0 bases, J lost 7 bases, and 1 base stayed unmatched. The CDR3 extends over 14 amino acids. Germline V lookup: CDR1 KGHSH, CDR2 LQKENI. CDR3 sequence (DNA): TGTGCCAGCTCACCACCGACAGGGGTCGGGGAGCTGTTTTTT. Protein product: CASSPPTGVGELFF. Looking up the rest from reference TRBV18 and TRBJ2-2 gives the full variable domain: NAGVMQNPRHLVRRRGQEARLRCSPMKGHSHVYWYRQLPEEGLKFMVYLQKENIIDESGMPKERFSAEFPKEGPSILRIQQVVRGDSAAYFCASSPPTGVGELFFGEGSRLTVL.

The chain links TRBV25-1 to TRBJ2-1; TRBD2 agrees at 10 bases. The V gene end was trimmed by 3 bases and the J gene end by 4 bases; junction bases not matched to a gene: 6. The CDR3 length is 16 residues. Germline values: CDR1 MGHDK, CDR2 SYGVNS. The CDR3 reads CASSDRGLAAYNEQFF. The CDR3 coding sequence is TGTGCCAGCAGTGACCGAGGACTAGCGGCGTACAATGAGCAGTTCTTC.

The V and J genes are TRBV6-5 and TRBJ2-3, with TRBD1 matching over 9 bases. Germline trimming cut 6 bases from V and 3 bases from J; bases unmatched to any gene: 4. The CDR3 is 14 amino acids. Germline V CDR1 and CDR2: MNHEY, SVGAGI. CDR3 protein: CASRLGQGTDTQYF. Here the CDR3 DNA reads TGTGCCAGCAGACTCGGACAGGGGACAGATACGCAGTATTTT.

The V call is TRBV30, the J call TRBJ2-5, with 7 bases identical to TRBD2. Trimming took 0 bases from V and 6 from J; bases not matched to a gene: 7. Germline lookup yields CDR1 GTSNPN and CDR2 SVGIG (reference sequence). This CDR3 is built from 14 residues. The DNA for the CDR3 is TGTGCCTGGAGTGTTGGGGAGGGCTCCAAGACCCAGTACTTC. Its protein is CAWSVGEGSKTQYF.

The chain carries TRBV5-1 and TRBJ2-1; 8 bases align to TRBD2. Germline V gene sequence: CDR1 SGHRS, CDR2 YFSETQ. The CDR3 runs 17 residues. Unmatched junction bases numbered 10, after V lost 0 bases and J lost 5 bases. CDR3 residues: CASSLAGGGLGNNEQFF. The CDR3, as DNA: TGCGCCAGCAGCTTGGCTGGCGGGGGGTTGGGGAACAATGAGCAGTTCTTC.

This clone was observed a single time. The V gene is TRBV29-1, the J gene TRBJ1-2; the D gene is possibly TRBD1 (5 bases). Trimming pared 0 bases from V and 8 bases from J, leaving 19 bases between. Germline CDR1 reads SQVTM; CDR2 reads ANQGSEA. The CDR3 is made up of 15 amino acids. The CDR3 protein is CSVEDPERAQGGYTF. The CDR3, as DNA: TGCAGCGTTGAAGATCCCGAACGGGCCCAGGGCGGCTACACCTTC.

This chain uses TRBV4-3 with TRBJ1-3; maybe TRBD1 (5 bases). The germline V and J ends were trimmed by 2 bases and 4 bases, with 18 bases remaining between them. This CDR3 region has 17 residues. The V gene's germline CDR1 is LGHNA and CDR2 YSLEER. Here the CDR3 DNA reads TGCGCCAGCAGCCAATCCCAGGGTGGATCAGGCGGAAACACCATATATTTT. Its protein is CASSQSQGGSGGNTIYF.

The chain couples TRBV6-5 to TRBJ2-7; possible D gene TRBD1, 5 bases. The CDR3 consists of 15 residues. The V end was cut by 8 bases, the J end by 3 bases, with 20 bases between. CDR1 is MNHEY and CDR2 is SVGAGI in the germline V gene. The CDR3 is CASGKSEGASYEQYF. CDR3 nucleotide sequence: TGTGCCAGCGGGAAAAGCGAAGGGGCGAGCTACGAGCAGTACTTC.